This TCR beta chain was documented in a study of CD8+ T cells in alopecia areata. Study findings and constraints: One nonresponder makes the tie between baseline CD8+ expansion and response uncertain.

As for treatment: oral pan-JAK inhibitor, 5-10 mg twice daily. CD4+ and CD8+ T cells were sorted from PBMCs stained for CD3, CD4 and CD8. As for this clone: Its target is not known.

The sequencing template was cDNA reverse transcribed from extracted RNA. Clones were sequenced by immunoSEQ multiplex PCR, and TCRdb holds only the in-frame ones, with some missing. The table includes some 200,000 clones, nearly 60% detected once. The clonotype was recovered from a human donor with alopecia areata. The source was CD4+ T cells sorted from blood, collected at week 24, from a patient treated with tofacitinib.

The CDR3 here is CASSPETQYF. CDR3 DNA: TGTGCCAGCAGCCCCGAGACCCAGTACTTC. The chain carries TRBV2 and TRBJ2-5; D is unclear. Trimming shortened V by 6 bases and J by 5 bases, and 4 bases separated the two germline ends. The CDR3 extends over 10 amino acids. Germline V gene lookup returns CDR1 SNHLY and CDR2 FYNNEI.